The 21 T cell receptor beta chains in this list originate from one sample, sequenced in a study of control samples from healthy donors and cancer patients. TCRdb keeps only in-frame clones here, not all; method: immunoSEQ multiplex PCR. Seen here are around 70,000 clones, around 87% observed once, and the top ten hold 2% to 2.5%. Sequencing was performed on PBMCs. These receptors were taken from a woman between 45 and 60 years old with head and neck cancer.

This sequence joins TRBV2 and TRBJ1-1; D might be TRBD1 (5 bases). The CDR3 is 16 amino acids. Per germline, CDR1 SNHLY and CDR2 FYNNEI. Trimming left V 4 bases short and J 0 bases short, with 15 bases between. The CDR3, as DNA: TGTGCCAGCAGTGGCCCGGGGACGGGCGTGAACACTGAAGCTTTCTTT. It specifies CASSGPGTGVNTEAFF.

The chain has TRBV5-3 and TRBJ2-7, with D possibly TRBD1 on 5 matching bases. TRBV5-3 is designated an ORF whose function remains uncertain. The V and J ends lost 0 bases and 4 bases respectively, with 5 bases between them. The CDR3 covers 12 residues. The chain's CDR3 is CARSLAGYEQYF. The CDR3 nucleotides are TGTGCCAGAAGCTTGGCAGGGTACGAGCAGTACTTC.

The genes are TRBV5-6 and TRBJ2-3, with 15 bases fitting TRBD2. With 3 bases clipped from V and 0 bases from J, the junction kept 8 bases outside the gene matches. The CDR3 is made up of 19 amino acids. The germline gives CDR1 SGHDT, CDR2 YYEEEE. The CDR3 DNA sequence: TGTGCCAGCAGCTGGGCCGGGACTAGCGGGGGGCCCAGCACAGATACGCAGTATTTT. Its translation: CASSWAGTSGGPSTDTQYF.

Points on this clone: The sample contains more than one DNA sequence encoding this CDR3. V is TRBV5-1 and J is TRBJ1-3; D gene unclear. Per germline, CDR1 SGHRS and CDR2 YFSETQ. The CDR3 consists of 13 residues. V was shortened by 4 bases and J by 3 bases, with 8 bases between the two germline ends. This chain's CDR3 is CASSLGSGNTIYF. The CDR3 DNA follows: TGCGCCAGCAGCCTCGGGAGTGGAAACACCATATATTTT.

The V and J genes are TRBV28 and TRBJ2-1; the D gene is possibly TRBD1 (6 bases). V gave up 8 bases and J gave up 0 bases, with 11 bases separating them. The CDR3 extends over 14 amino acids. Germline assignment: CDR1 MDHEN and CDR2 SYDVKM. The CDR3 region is CASGVQGSYNEQFF. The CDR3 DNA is TGTGCCAGCGGGGTACAGGGCTCCTACAATGAGCAGTTCTTC.

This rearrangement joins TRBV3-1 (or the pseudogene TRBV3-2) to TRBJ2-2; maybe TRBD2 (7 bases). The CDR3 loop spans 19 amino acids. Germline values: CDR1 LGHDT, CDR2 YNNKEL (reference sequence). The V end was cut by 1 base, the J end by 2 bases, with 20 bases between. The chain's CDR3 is CASSQGGTRGGRNTGELFF. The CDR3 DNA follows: TGTGCCAGCAGCCAAGGGGGGACTCGCGGGGGCCGAAACACCGGGGAGCTGTTTTTT.

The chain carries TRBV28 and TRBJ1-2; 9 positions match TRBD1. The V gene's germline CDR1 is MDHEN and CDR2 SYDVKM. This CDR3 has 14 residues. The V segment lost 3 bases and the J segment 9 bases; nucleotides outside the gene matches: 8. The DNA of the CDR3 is TGTGCCAGCAGTTTGGGACAGGGAATAGCGCGCTACACCTTC. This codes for CASSLGQGIARYTF.

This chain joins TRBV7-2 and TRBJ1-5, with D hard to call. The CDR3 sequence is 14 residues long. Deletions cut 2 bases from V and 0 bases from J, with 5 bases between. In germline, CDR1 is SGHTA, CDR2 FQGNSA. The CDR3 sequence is CASSLWASNQPQHF. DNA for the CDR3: TGTGCCAGCAGCTTATGGGCTAGCAATCAGCCCCAGCATTTT.

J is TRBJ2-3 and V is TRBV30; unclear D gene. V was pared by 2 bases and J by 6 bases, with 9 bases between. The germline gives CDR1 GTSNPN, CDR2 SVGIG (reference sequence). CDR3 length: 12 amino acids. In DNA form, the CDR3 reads TGTGCCTGGAGTCCCCCTCACGATACGCAGTATTTT. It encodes CAWSPPHDTQYF. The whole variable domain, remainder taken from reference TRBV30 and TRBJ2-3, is SQTIHQWPATLVQPVGSPLSLECTVEGTSNPNLYWYRQAAGRGLQLLFYSVGIGQISSEVPQNLSASRPQDRQFILSSKKLLLSDSGFYLCAWSPPHDTQYFGPGTRLTVL.

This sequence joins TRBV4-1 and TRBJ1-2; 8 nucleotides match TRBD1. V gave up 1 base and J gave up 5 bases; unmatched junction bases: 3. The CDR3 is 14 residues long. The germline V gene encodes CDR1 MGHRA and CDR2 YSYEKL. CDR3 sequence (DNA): TGCGCCAGCAGCCAAGCCGGGACAGGATATGGCTACACCTTC. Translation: CASSQAGTGYGYTF.

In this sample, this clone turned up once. The CDR3 sequence: CASSEALGTGISLNEKLFF. The CDR3 DNA reads TGTGCCAGCAGTGAAGCGCTTGGGACAGGGATTTCCCTTAATGAAAAACTGTTTTTT. V is TRBV2 and J is TRBJ1-4; 9 positions match TRBD1. CDR3 length: 19 residues. CDR1 is SNHLY, CDR2 FYNNEI, per germline. Trimming removed 0 bases from V and 4 bases from J; junction bases left unmatched: 12.

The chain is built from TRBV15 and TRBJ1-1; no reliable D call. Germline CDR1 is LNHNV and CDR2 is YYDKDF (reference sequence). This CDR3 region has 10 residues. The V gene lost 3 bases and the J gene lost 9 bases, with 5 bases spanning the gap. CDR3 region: CATSRAKAFF. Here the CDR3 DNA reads TGTGCCACCAGCAGGGCAAAAGCTTTCTTT. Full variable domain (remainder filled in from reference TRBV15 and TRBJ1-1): DAMVIQNPRYQVTQFGKPVTLSCSQTLNHNVMYWYQQKSSQAPKLLFHYYDKDFNNEADTPDNFQSRRPNTSFCFLDIRSPGLGDTAMYLCATSRAKAFFGQGTRLTVV.

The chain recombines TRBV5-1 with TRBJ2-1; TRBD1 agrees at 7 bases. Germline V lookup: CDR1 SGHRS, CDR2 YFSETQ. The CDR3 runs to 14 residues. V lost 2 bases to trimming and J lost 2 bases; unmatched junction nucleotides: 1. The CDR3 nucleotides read TGCGCCAGCAGCTTTCAGGGGGCCTACAATGAGCAGTTCTTC. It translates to CASSFQGAYNEQFF.

The CDR3 protein is CASSSGGWNEQFF. DNA for the CDR3: TGTGCCAGCAGTAGCGGGGGCTGGAATGAGCAGTTCTTC. The gene calls are TRBV5-8 and TRBJ2-1, with 9 bases matching TRBD2. The CDR3 totals 13 residues. The germline V gene encodes CDR1 SGHTS and CDR2 YDEGEE. V lost 5 bases and J lost 7; bases outside the gene matches: 4.

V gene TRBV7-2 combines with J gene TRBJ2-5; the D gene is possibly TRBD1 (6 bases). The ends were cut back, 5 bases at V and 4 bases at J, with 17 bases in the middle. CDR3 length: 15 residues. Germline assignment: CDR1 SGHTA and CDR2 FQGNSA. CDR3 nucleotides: TGTGCCAGCAGCAAATTCCCAGGGGAATCAGAGACCCAGTACTTC. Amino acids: CASSKFPGESETQYF.

The CDR3 is CASSLGTGLSYEQYF. The CDR3 DNA sequence: TGTGCCAGCAGCCTCGGGACAGGGTTGTCCTACGAGCAGTACTTC. The rearrangement links TRBV6-5 to TRBJ2-7; 9 bases agree with TRBD1. CDR1 is MNHEY, CDR2 SVGAGI, per germline. CDR3 length equals 15 residues. The V gene end was trimmed by 6 bases and the J gene end by 1 base; junction bases not matched to a gene: 7.

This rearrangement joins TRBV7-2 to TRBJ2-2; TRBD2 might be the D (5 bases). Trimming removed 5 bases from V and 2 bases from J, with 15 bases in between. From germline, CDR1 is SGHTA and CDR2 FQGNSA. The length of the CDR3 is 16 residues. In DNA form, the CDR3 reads TGTGCCAGCAGCCCCAGGAGGTTCACTAACACCGGGGAGCTGTTTTTT. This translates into CASSPRRFTNTGELFF.

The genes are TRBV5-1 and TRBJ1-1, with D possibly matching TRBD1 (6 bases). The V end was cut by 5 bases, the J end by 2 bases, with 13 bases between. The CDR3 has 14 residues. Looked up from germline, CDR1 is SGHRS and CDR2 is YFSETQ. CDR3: CASRRGQSNTEAFF. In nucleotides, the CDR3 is TGCGCCAGCAGGAGAGGACAGAGTAACACTGAAGCTTTCTTT.

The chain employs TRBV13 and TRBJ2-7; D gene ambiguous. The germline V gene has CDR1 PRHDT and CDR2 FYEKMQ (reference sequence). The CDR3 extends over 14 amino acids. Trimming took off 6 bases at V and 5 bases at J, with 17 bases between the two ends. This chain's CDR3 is CASRPRLGRNEQYF. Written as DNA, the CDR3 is TGTGCCAGCAGACCCCGACTTGGCCGTAACGAGCAGTACTTC. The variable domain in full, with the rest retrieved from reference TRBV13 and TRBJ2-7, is AAGVIQSPRHLIKEKRETATLKCYPIPRHDTVYWYQQGPGQDPQFLISFYEKMQSDKGSIPDRFSAQQFSDYHSELNMSSLELGDSALYFCASRPRLGRNEQYFGPGTRLTVT.

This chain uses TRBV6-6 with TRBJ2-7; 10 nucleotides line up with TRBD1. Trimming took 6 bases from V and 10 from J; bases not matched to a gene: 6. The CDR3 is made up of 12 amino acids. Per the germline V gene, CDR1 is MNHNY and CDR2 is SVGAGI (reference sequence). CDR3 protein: CASSGTGDPQYF. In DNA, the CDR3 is TGTGCCAGCAGCGGGACAGGGGACCCCCAGTACTTC.

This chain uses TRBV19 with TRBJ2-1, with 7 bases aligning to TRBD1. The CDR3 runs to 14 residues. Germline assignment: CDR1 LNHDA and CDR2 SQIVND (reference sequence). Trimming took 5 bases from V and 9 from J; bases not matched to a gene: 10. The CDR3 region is CASSDGTVGGEQFF. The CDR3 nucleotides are TGTGCCAGTAGTGACGGGACAGTGGGTGGTGAGCAGTTCTTC.